The text below deals with one T cell receptor beta chain. The antigen remains unidentified. The data were produced by immunoSEQ multiplex PCR, yet TCRdb's version contains in-frame clones alone and is incomplete. The data contain approximately 84,000 clones, approximately 86% of them seen just once; the ten biggest clones take up roughly 2.1%. This sample is part of a study of OX40 agonist ivuxolimab in advanced cancers. Background on the study: Partial responses were recorded for three patients, including one with hepatocellular carcinoma and two with cutaneous melanoma. Broader study findings: The CD4+ and CD8+ T cells in the blood had expanded clonally by week 6 at 0.1 to 3.0 mg/kg.

The sequences come from CD4+ or CD8+ T cells sorted from blood, collected in a trial of the OX40 agonist ivuxolimab. This sequence was found in an adult with an advanced solid tumor such as melanoma, head and neck, liver or kidney cancer.

The CDR3 here is CASSLQRVRLENEQFF. In nucleotides, the CDR3 is TGTGCCAGCTCACTCCAGCGGGTCCGCTTAGAGAATGAGCAGTTCTTC. The rearrangement uses TRBV18 and TRBJ2-1, with a tentative D call TRBD2 (6 bases). From germline, CDR1 is KGHSH and CDR2 LQKENI. There are 16 residues in the CDR3. Trimming left V 4 bases short and J 7 bases short, with 20 bases between.